A selection of T cell receptor beta chains follows, all from one sample in a study of Ad26.COV2.S vaccination and SARS-CoV-2 variants. Only in-frame clones appear in the TCRdb table, and some are missing; sequencing was by immunoSEQ multiplex PCR. The sample shows about 280,000 clones, about 87% of them seen only once. The sequencing here drew on peripheral blood, taken in a trial of Ad26.COV2.S vaccine versus placebo. The receptors shown here come from a person between 18 and 65 years old who received the Ad26.COV2.S COVID-19 vaccine or a placebo. CDR3s include the opening cysteine and the closing phenylalanine or tryptophan. The D gene is left open where the match is weak. Clone size is stated in some rows and not others, as once, few, many or a class when expanded.

d_gene	j_gene	len	v_gene	abundance	CDR3aa	CDR3nt
TRBD2	TRBJ2-7	15	TRBV6-5	NA	CASRSLAESSYEQYF	TGTGCCAGCCGCAGCCTAGCGGAGAGCTCCTACGAGCAGTACTTC
NA	TRBJ1-5	13	TRBV10-3	NA	CAISERGDQPQHF	TGTGCCATCAGTGAGAGGGGGGATCAGCCCCAGCATTTT
TRBD2	TRBJ2-7	14	TRBV2	few	CASSVIGRANEQYF	TGTGCCAGCAGTGTAATCGGGAGGGCGAACGAGCAGTACTTC
NA	TRBJ1-1	14	TRBV11-2	NA	CASSAGPQGTEAFF	TGTGCCAGCAGTGCGGGACCTCAGGGAACTGAAGCTTTCTTT
NA	TRBJ1-6	15	TRBV2	NA	CASSVEGMGNSPLHF	TGTGCCAGCAGTGTGGAGGGTATGGGAAATTCACCCCTCCACTTT
NA	TRBJ1-4	16	TRBV4-1	NA	CASSLQRPGANEKLFF	TGCGCCAGCAGCCTACAGCGACCGGGGGCTAATGAAAAACTGTTTTTT
NA	TRBJ1-6	12	TRBV19	once	CASKQGNSPLHF	TGTGCCAGTAAACAAGGCAATTCACCCCTCCACTTT
TRBD1	TRBJ1-2	14	TRBV5-8	once	CASSLPAGTGAHTF	TGTGCCAGCAGCTTACCCGCCGGGACAGGGGCCCACACCTTC
NA	TRBJ2-7	15	TRBV6-5	NA	CASSYGAASSYEQYF	TGTGCCAGCAGTTACGGGGCAGCTAGCTCCTACGAGCAGTACTTC
NA	TRBJ2-2	15	TRBV5-1	NA	CASSLVAGNTGELFF	TGCGCCAGCAGCTTGGTGGCGGGGAACACCGGGGAGCTGTTTTTT
TRBD2	TRBJ2-1	15	TRBV3-1/TRBV3-2	NA	CASSPRLAVYNEQFF	TGTGCCAGCAGCCCGAGACTAGCGGTGTACAATGAGCAGTTCTTC
NA	TRBJ2-7	12	TRBV3-1/TRBV3-2	NA	CASSQDSSEQYF	TGTGCCAGCAGCCAAGATAGTAGCGAGCAGTACTTC
NA	TRBJ2-2	15	TRBV6-5	NA	CASRGRGVNTGELFF	TGTGCCAGCAGGGGGAGGGGGGTGAACACCGGGGAGCTGTTTTTT
TRBD1	TRBJ1-2	16	TRBV5-1	NA	CASSSLTGGANYGYTF	TGCGCCAGCAGCTCACTGACAGGGGGCGCGAACTATGGCTACACCTTC
TRBD1	TRBJ2-2	18	TRBV4-3	NA	CASSHGSPGTGGPGELFF	TGCGCCAGCAGCCACGGGTCGCCCGGGACAGGGGGCCCCGGGGAGCTGTTTTTT
NA	TRBJ2-2	14	TRBV11-3	NA	CASSLWGNTGELFF	TGTGCCAGCAGCTTATGGGGAAACACCGGGGAGCTGTTTTTT
NA	TRBJ1-1	16	TRBV10-2	once	CASSDPWEGRGTEAFF	TGCGCCAGCAGTGATCCTTGGGAGGGTAGAGGAACTGAAGCTTTCTTT
NA	TRBJ2-5	13	TRBV2	NA	CASSELAEETQYF	TGTGCCAGCAGTGAGTTAGCGGAAGAGACCCAGTACTTC
NA	TRBJ1-3	14	TRBV6-5	NA	CASTAVGSGNTIYF	TGTGCCAGCACCGCTGTGGGCTCTGGAAACACCATATATTTT
NA	TRBJ1-2	14	TRBV19	once	CASSIIAGSYGYTF	TGTGCCAGTAGTATAATTGCAGGGAGCTATGGCTACACCTTC
TRBD2	TRBJ2-7	14	TRBV5-1	NA	CASSWSGSPYEQYF	TGCGCCAGCAGCTGGAGCGGGAGCCCCTACGAGCAGTACTTC
NA	TRBJ1-5	15	TRBV4-2	NA	CASSQSQQSGQPQHF	TGTGCCAGCAGCCAATCCCAACAGTCAGGGCAGCCCCAGCATTTT
TRBD1	TRBJ1-5	14	TRBV11-2	NA	CASSPGQFNQPQHF	TGTGCCAGCAGCCCGGGACAGTTCAATCAGCCCCAGCATTTT
TRBD1	TRBJ1-5	15	TRBV6-5	NA	CASRQGRVVNQPQHF	TGTGCCAGCAGACAGGGGAGGGTGGTTAATCAGCCCCAGCATTTT
TRBD2	TRBJ2-3	15	TRBV6-5	NA	CASRPRPGGTDTQYF	TGTGCCAGCAGACCACGTCCGGGGGGGACAGATACGCAGTATTTT
NA	TRBJ1-2	14	TRBV14	NA	CASSRRGHLYGYTF	TGTGCCAGCAGCCGTCGGGGACACCTCTATGGCTACACCTTC
NA	TRBJ1-1	17	TRBV7-8	few	CASSLPGFGQINTEAFF	TGTGCCAGCAGCTTACCGGGTTTTGGGCAAATAAACACTGAAGCTTTCTTT
TRBD1	TRBJ2-1	15	TRBV27	NA	CASSLDRAGDNEQFF	TGTGCCAGCAGTTTAGACAGGGCCGGAGACAATGAGCAGTTCTTC
TRBD2	TRBJ2-5	20	TRBV5-1	NA	CASSFPRAGDTSGVRETQYF	TGCGCCAGCAGCTTCCCCCGGGCAGGGGATACTAGCGGAGTACGGGAGACCCAGTACTTC
TRBD2	TRBJ2-1	17	TRBV7-2	NA	CASSLVRSSGRLYEQFF	TGTGCCAGCAGCTTAGTAAGATCCAGCGGGAGGCTCTATGAGCAGTTCTTC
NA	TRBJ1-3	15	TRBV5-8	once	CASSLEGETGNTIYF	TGTGCCAGCAGCTTGGAGGGGGAGACGGGAAACACCATATATTTT
NA	TRBJ1-2	13	TRBV6-5	NA	CASSTGSGYGYTF	TGTGCCAGCAGCACAGGGTCGGGGTATGGCTACACCTTC
TRBD1	TRBJ1-1	15	TRBV5-4	NA	CASSRIGQGATEAFF	TGTGCCAGCAGCCGCATTGGACAGGGGGCTACTGAAGCTTTCTTT
NA	TRBJ1-5	16	TRBV7-8	NA	CASSPPHGGRGGPQHF	TGTGCCAGCAGCCCCCCACATGGCGGGAGGGGTGGGCCCCAGCATTTT
TRBD2	TRBJ2-5	18	TRBV10-3	NA	CAISDTMASGGAQETQYF	TGTGCCATCAGCGATACGATGGCTAGCGGGGGGGCCCAAGAGACCCAGTACTTC
TRBD1	TRBJ1-4	14	TRBV28	NA	CASSRQGYNEKLFF	TGTGCCAGCAGTCGACAGGGGTATAATGAAAAACTGTTTTTT
NA	TRBJ2-4	15	TRBV7-9	NA	CASSLVKGAKNIQYF	TGTGCCAGCAGCTTAGTAAAGGGGGCCAAAAACATTCAGTACTTC
NA	TRBJ2-1	15	TRBV12-5	NA	CASGLGGSSYNEQFF	TGTGCTAGTGGTTTGGGGGGTAGCTCCTACAATGAGCAGTTCTTC
TRBD1	TRBJ2-7	14	TRBV5-1	NA	CASSGLGQGGEQYF	TGCGCCAGCAGCGGGCTCGGACAGGGGGGCGAGCAGTACTTC
NA	TRBJ2-5	14	TRBV3-1/TRBV3-2	NA	CASSPGGGVETQYF	TGTGCCAGCAGCCCCGGAGGCGGGGTCGAGACCCAGTACTTC
NA	TRBJ2-5	11	TRBV30	NA	CAWSVQETQYF	TGTGCCTGGAGTGTACAAGAGACCCAGTACTTC
TRBD1	TRBJ1-4	15	TRBV18	NA	CASSPPDRTREKLFF	TGTGCCAGCTCACCACCGGACAGGACGCGGGAAAAACTGTTTTTT
TRBD2	TRBJ2-3	14	TRBV10-3	NA	CAISNSGGTDTQYF	TGTGCCATCAGTAATAGCGGGGGCACAGATACGCAGTATTTT
NA	TRBJ2-7	13	TRBV12-3/TRBV12-4	NA	CASSLVPGYEQYF	TGTGCCAGCAGTTTGGTACCAGGCTACGAGCAGTACTTC
NA	TRBJ2-1	16	TRBV6-6	NA	CASSRRLGGAYNEQFF	TGTGCCAGCAGCCGACGTTTGGGGGGAGCCTACAATGAGCAGTTCTTC
TRBD2	TRBJ2-7	16	TRBV7-9	NA	CASSPPASGPTYEQYF	TGTGCCAGCAGCCCCCCTGCTAGCGGACCTACCTACGAGCAGTACTTC
NA	TRBJ2-2	15	TRBV2	NA	CASFGGHANTGELFF	TGTGCCAGCTTTGGGGGACACGCGAACACCGGGGAGCTGTTTTTT
TRBD2	TRBJ2-1	17	TRBV3-1/TRBV3-2	NA	CASSPLPGLAGDNEQFF	TGTGCCAGCAGCCCGCTGCCGGGACTAGCGGGGGACAATGAGCAGTTCTTC
TRBD1	TRBJ1-2	14	TRBV14	NA	CASSQGLTGNGYTF	TGTGCCAGCAGCCAGGGATTGACAGGGAATGGCTACACCTTC
TRBD1	TRBJ1-2	13	TRBV13	NA	CAIEADRGYGYTF	TGTGCCATCGAAGCTGACAGGGGCTATGGCTACACCTTC
NA	TRBJ1-6	16	TRBV19	NA	CASSISRSSYNSPLHF	TGTGCCAGTAGTATCTCCAGAAGCTCCTATAATTCACCCCTCCACTTT
NA	TRBJ1-1	16	TRBV18	NA	CASSPSQGGGGTEAFF	TGTGCCAGCTCACCAAGCCAGGGAGGAGGTGGGACTGAAGCTTTCTTT
TRBD2	TRBJ2-2	14	TRBV10-1	NA	CASSGLAGGGELFF	TGCGCCAGCAGTGGACTAGCGGGCGGCGGGGAGCTGTTTTTT
TRBD1	TRBJ1-6	15	TRBV5-1	NA	CASSIRDRDFSPLHF	TGCGCCAGCAGCATCCGGGACAGGGATTTTTCACCCCTCCACTTT
NA	TRBJ1-1	13	TRBV7-2	NA	CASSFSENTEAFF	TGTGCCAGCAGCTTTTCAGAGAACACTGAAGCTTTCTTT
NA	TRBJ2-2	16	TRBV19	NA	CASSTAAGYVTGELFF	TGTGCCAGTAGTACGGCGGCAGGGTACGTCACCGGGGAGCTGTTTTTT
NA	TRBJ1-3	16	TRBV20-1	few	CSASPLGHAGGNTIYF	TGCAGTGCTAGTCCCCTGGGACATGCAGGAGGAAACACCATATATTTT
NA	TRBJ2-1	14	TRBV5-1	NA	CASSLSPTYNEQFF	TGCGCCAGCAGCTTGTCCCCAACCTACAATGAGCAGTTCTTC
TRBD1	TRBJ2-5	12	TRBV29-1	NA	CSVRQGQETQYF	TGCAGCGTTAGACAGGGTCAAGAGACCCAGTACTTC